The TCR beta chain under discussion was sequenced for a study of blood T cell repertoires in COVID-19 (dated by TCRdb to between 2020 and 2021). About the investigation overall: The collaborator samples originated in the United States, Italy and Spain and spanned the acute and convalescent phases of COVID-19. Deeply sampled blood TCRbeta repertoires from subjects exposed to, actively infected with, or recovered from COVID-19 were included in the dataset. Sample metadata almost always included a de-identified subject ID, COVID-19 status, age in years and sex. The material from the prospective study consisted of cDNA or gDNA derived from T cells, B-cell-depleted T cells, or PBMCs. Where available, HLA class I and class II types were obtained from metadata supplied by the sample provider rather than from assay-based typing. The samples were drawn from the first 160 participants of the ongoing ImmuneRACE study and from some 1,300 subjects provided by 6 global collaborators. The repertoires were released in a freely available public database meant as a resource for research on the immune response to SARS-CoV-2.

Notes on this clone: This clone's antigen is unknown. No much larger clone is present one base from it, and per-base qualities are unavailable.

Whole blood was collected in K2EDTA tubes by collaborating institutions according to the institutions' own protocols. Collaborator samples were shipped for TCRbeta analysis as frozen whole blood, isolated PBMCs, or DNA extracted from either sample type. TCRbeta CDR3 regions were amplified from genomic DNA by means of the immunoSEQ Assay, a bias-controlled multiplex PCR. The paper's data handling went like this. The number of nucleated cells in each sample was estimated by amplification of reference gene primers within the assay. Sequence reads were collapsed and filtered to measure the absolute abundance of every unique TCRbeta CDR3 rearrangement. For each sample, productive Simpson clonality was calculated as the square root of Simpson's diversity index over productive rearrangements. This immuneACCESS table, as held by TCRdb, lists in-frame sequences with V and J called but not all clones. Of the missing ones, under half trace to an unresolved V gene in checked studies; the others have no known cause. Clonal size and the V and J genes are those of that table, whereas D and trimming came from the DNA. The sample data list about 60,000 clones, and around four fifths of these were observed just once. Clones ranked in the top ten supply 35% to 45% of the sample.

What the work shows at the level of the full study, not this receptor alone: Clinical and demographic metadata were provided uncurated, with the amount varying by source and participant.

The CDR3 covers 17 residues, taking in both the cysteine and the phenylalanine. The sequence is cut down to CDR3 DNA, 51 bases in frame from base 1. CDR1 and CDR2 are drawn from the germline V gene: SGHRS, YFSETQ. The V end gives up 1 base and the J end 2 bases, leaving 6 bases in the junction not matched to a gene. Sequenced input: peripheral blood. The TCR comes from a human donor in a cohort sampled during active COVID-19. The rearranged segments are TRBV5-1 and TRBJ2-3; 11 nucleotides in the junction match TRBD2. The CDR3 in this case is CASSLRPSGGYTDTQYF. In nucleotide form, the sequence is TGCGCCAGCAGCTTGCGGCCTAGCGGGGGGTACACAGATACGCAGTATTTT.